This TCR beta chain is drawn from a study of breast tumors, draining lymph nodes, adjacent tissues. Germline values: CDR1 SGHDN, CDR2 FVKESK. This CDR3 spans 15 amino acids. TCRdb ran MiXCR on the multiplex PCR reads and lists one entry per CDR3 protein. The repertoire holds about 230,000 distinct CDR3 sequences, with approximately 29% as singletons. With respect to this clonotype: This may stem from a read error, because a much larger clone lies one nucleotide away.

Breast cancer patients provided tissue from their axillary draining lymph nodes. The clonotype was recovered from a female donor with breast cancer. Some clones in this sample may be carry-over from other donors' samples. Sequencing used axillary lymph node tissue. The gene calls are TRBV14 and TRBJ1-2; unclear D gene. CDR3 sequence (DNA): TGTGCCAGCAGCCAAGATCATGGGTACAACTATGGCTCCACCTTC. Translating gives CASSQDHGYNYGSTF.